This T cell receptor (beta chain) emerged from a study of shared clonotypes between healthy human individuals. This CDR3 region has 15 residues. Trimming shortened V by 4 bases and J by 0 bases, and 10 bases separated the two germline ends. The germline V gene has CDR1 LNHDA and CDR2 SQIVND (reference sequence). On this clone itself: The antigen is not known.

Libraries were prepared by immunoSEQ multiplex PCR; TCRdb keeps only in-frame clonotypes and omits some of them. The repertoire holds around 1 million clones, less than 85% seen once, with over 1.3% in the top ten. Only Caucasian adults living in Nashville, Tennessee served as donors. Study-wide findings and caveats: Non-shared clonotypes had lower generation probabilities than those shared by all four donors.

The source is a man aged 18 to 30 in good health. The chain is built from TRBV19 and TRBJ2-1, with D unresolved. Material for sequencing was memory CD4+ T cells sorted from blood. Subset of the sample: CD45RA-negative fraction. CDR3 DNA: TGTGCCAGTAGTACCCCCCAGTTCTCCTACAATGAGCAGTTCTTC. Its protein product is CASSTPQFSYNEQFF.